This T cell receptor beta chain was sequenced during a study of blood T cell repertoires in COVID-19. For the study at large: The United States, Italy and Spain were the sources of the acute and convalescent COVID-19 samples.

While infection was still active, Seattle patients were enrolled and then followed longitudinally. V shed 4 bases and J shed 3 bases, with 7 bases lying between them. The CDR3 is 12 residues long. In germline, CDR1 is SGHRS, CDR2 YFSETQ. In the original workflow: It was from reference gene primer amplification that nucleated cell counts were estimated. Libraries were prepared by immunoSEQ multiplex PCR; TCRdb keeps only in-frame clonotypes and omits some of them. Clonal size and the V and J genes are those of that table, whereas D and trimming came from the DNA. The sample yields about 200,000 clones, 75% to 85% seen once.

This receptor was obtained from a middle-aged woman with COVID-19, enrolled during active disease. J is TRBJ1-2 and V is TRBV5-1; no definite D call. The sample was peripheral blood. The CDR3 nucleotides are TGCGCCAGCAGCGGAGGATACTATGGCTACACCTTC. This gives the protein CASSGGYYGYTF. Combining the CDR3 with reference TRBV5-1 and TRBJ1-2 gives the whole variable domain KAGVTQTPRYLIKTRGQQVTLSCSPISGHRSVSWYQQTPGQGLQFLFEYFSETQRNKGNFPGRFSGRQFSNSRSEMNVSTLELGDSALYLCASSGGYYGYTFGSGTRLTVV.